One sample yielded the 8 T cell receptor beta chains listed below, sequenced in a study of cytomegalovirus exposure and HLA in healthy donors. PCR amplification relied on 60 Vbeta primers (plus 13 Jbeta primers). Method: immunoSEQ multiplex PCR; TCRdb's copy keeps in-frame clones and lacks some. The table for this sample gives some 64,000 clones. The sample was PBMCs. The source of these receptors is a woman in her thirties in good health and CMV-seronegative.

V and J are TRBV5-6 and TRBJ1-4, with TRBD1 as a possible D gene (5 bases). V shed 1 base and J shed 13 bases, with 11 bases lying between them. From germline, CDR1 is SGHDT and CDR2 YYEEEE. This CDR3 is 12 amino acids long. The DNA of the CDR3 is TGTGCCAGCAGCTTGAGGAGGGGAGGACTGTTTTTT. It is translated as CASSLRRGGLFF.

The chain recombines TRBV6-1 with TRBJ2-7, with D maybe TRBD2 (6 bases). The germline V gene encodes CDR1 MNHNS and CDR2 SASEGT. Trimming removed 0 bases from V and 0 bases from J, with 12 bases in between. CDR3 length: 16 amino acids. The CDR3 nucleotides read TGTGCCAGCAGTGAAGCGTCAGCGGGCCACTCCTACGAGCAGTACTTC. Residues: CASSEASAGHSYEQYF.

The chain joins TRBV9 to TRBJ2-7; D possibly corresponds to TRBD1 (5 bases). The CDR3 totals 15 residues. Germline V CDR1 and CDR2: SGDLS, YYNGEE. V was trimmed by 3 bases and J by 0 bases, leaving 13 bases between them. The CDR3 sequence: CASSAQGSPSYEQYF. The CDR3 region has the DNA TGTGCCAGCAGCGCCCAGGGCAGTCCCTCCTACGAGCAGTACTTC.

The J gene is TRBJ1-5, the V gene TRBV4-2, with D uncertain. This CDR3 comprises 13 residues. V lost 0 bases to trimming and J lost 6 bases, with 6 bases between them. Per germline, CDR1 LGHNA and CDR2 YNFKEQ. CDR3 in DNA: TGTGCCAGCAGCCAAGATCGGGGTCAGCCCCAGCATTTT. Protein: CASSQDRGQPQHF.

The V call is TRBV5-1, the J call TRBJ2-2, with 9 bases lining up with TRBD2. The CDR3 sequence is 15 residues long. V lost 4 bases to trimming and J lost 7 bases; unmatched junction nucleotides: 8. Germline-derived CDR1 and CDR2 are SGHRS and YFSETQ. The CDR3 is CASSGLAGENGELFF. The CDR3 bases are TGCGCCAGCAGCGGGTTAGCGGGAGAAAACGGGGAGCTGTTTTTT.

The chain's CDR3 is CASSGGQLNTEAFF. The CDR3 bases are TGTGCCAGCAGTGGGGGACAGCTGAACACTGAAGCTTTCTTT. V gene TRBV27 combines with J gene TRBJ1-1; the match to TRBD1 covers 7 bases. Unmatched junction bases numbered 3, after V lost 5 bases and J lost 0 bases. From germline, CDR1 is MNHEY and CDR2 SMNVEV (reference sequence). This CDR3 contains 14 residues.

The V and J genes are TRBV7-3 and TRBJ1-1; 9 bases are shared with TRBD1. Germline CDR1 is SGHTA and CDR2 is FQGTGA. The CDR3 extends over 15 amino acids. V shed 5 bases, J shed 4 bases, and the junction held 8 bases outside the gene matches. This CDR3 reads CASSTLGTGSTEAFF. The DNA for the CDR3 is TGTGCCAGCAGCACCCTGGGGACAGGGAGCACTGAAGCTTTCTTT.

This chain uses TRBV6-5 with TRBJ1-5; maybe TRBD1 (6 bases). Germline-derived CDR1 and CDR2 are MNHEY and SVGAGI. V was clipped by 2 bases and J by 6 bases, with 11 bases between them. This CDR3 comprises 14 residues. The CDR3 sequence is CASSYTGMGQPQHF. The CDR3 bases are TGTGCCAGCAGTTACACAGGGATGGGTCAGCCCCAGCATTTT.